The rows below give T cell receptor beta chains drawn from one sample of a study of shared clonotypes between healthy human individuals. The protocol was immunoSEQ multiplex PCR, while the TCRdb copy is restricted to in-frame clones and leaves out a portion. The data show some 740,000 clones, almost 95% seen once. The sequenced sample consisted of naive CD8+ T cells sorted from blood. These receptors all come from a young man in good health. The CDR3 runs from the conserved cysteine through the conserved F or W. The D gene is left open where the match is weak. Where a row states a size, it is once, few, many or the class of an expanded clone; other rows omit it.

D	V	size	J	CDR3	DNA
-	TRBV7-2	once	TRBJ1-4	CASSPTRNSEEKLFF	TGTGCCAGCAGCCCGACCCGAAATTCTGAGGAAAAACTGTTTTTT
-	TRBV7-9	-	TRBJ1-1	CASSLQGLNTEAFF	TGTGCCAGCAGCTTACAGGGCTTGAACACTGAAGCTTTCTTT
TRBD2	TRBV7-8	-	TRBJ2-7	CASSLLGRSSSYEQYF	TGTGCCAGCAGCTTACTCGGGAGGTCCTCTTCCTACGAGCAGTACTTC
TRBD2	TRBV7-9	-	TRBJ2-1	CASSPRQREGNEQFF	TGTGCCAGCAGCCCCCGTCAGCGGGAGGGCAATGAGCAGTTCTTC
-	TRBV11-2	-	TRBJ2-7	CASSLMGAAREQYF	TGTGCCAGCAGCTTAATGGGGGCAGCACGGGAGCAGTACTTC
TRBD2	TRBV11-2	-	TRBJ2-1	CASSLEGGLAFGEQFF	TGTGCCAGCAGCTTAGAGGGAGGACTAGCATTTGGTGAGCAGTTCTTC
-	TRBV9	-	TRBJ2-7	CASSPTGELPLEQYF	TGTGCCAGCAGCCCCACAGGAGAACTCCCACTCGAGCAGTACTTC
-	TRBV25-1	-	TRBJ1-4	CASSDPRESNEKLFF	TGTGCCAGCAGTGACCCACGGGAGTCCAATGAAAAACTGTTTTTT
-	TRBV9	-	TRBJ2-3	CASSTSRLGTDTQYF	TGTGCCAGCAGCACCAGCCGGCTTGGCACAGATACGCAGTATTTT
-	TRBV7-9	-	TRBJ1-1	CASILNTEAFF	TGTGCCAGCATCTTGAACACTGAAGCTTTCTTT
-	TRBV7-8	-	TRBJ2-7	CASSVWSQSSYEQYF	TGTGCCAGCAGCGTGTGGTCCCAGAGCTCCTACGAGCAGTACTTC
-	TRBV2	-	TRBJ2-1	CASSAQGFRNEQFF	TGTGCCAGCAGTGCGCAGGGATTTCGCAATGAGCAGTTCTTC
-	TRBV7-9	-	TRBJ2-7	CASSLGSGSSVYEQYF	TGTGCCAGCAGCTTAGGTTCCGGGTCGTCAGTCTACGAGCAGTACTTC
TRBD1	TRBV19	-	TRBJ2-1	CASSMTGQGHRSSYNEQFF	TGTGCCAGTAGTATGACGGGACAGGGGCACCGGAGCTCCTACAATGAGCAGTTCTTC
TRBD2	TRBV13	-	TRBJ2-1	CASSPGLAGGAHYNEQFF	TGTGCCAGCAGCCCCGGACTAGCGGGAGGCGCCCACTACAATGAGCAGTTCTTC
-	TRBV7-8	-	TRBJ2-5	CASSLTDRLQETQYF	TGTGCCAGCAGCTTAACGGACCGCCTCCAAGAGACCCAGTACTTC
TRBD2	TRBV6-1	-	TRBJ2-1	CASSEGSRTSGSVRFF	TGTGCCAGCAGTGAAGGTAGTAGGACTAGCGGGAGTGTACGGTTCTTC
-	TRBV29-1	once	TRBJ2-7	CSVRPGPSYEQYF	TGCAGCGTTCGACCGGGACCAAGCTACGAGCAGTACTTC
-	TRBV4-3	-	TRBJ2-4	CASSQDTAKNIQYF	TGCGCCAGCAGCCAAGACACAGCCAAAAACATTCAGTACTTC
-	TRBV7-3	few	TRBJ2-1	CASSDSGYNEQFF	TGTGCCAGCAGCGATAGCGGTTACAATGAGCAGTTCTTC
-	TRBV10-2	-	TRBJ1-5	CASSERNQPQHF	TGCGCCAGCAGTGAGAGGAATCAGCCCCAGCATTTT
TRBD1	TRBV28	-	TRBJ2-7	CASSLVGDRGPEQYF	TGTGCCAGCAGTTTAGTTGGGGACAGGGGGCCCGAGCAGTACTTC
TRBD2	TRBV7-9	-	TRBJ2-7	CASSLTSGRSDYEQYF	TGTGCCAGCAGCTTGACTAGCGGGAGGAGTGATTACGAGCAGTACTTC
-	TRBV7-8	-	TRBJ2-7	CASSLVGLYEQYF	TGTGCCAGCAGCTTAGTTGGCTTGTACGAGCAGTACTTC
TRBD2	TRBV4-3	-	TRBJ2-7	CASSQVTSGSHEQYF	TGCGCCAGCAGCCAAGTAACTAGCGGGAGCCACGAGCAGTACTTC
TRBD1	TRBV25-1	-	TRBJ1-3	CASSHGTDSGNTIYF	TGTGCCAGCAGTCATGGGACAGACTCTGGAAACACCATATATTTT
TRBD1	TRBV7-6	once	TRBJ1-4	CASSLADRPNEKLFF	TGTGCCAGCAGCTTAGCGGACAGGCCTAATGAAAAACTGTTTTTT
-	TRBV7-9	-	TRBJ2-1	CASSHASERAYNEQFF	TGTGCCAGCAGCCATGCTAGCGAGAGGGCCTACAATGAGCAGTTCTTC
-	TRBV29-1	-	TRBJ2-2	CSVDQGQAGELFF	TGCAGCGTTGACCAGGGGCAGGCCGGGGAGCTGTTTTTT
-	TRBV5-1	-	TRBJ2-4	CASSPVLGRQNIQYF	TGCGCCAGCAGCCCCGTCCTAGGACGCCAAAACATTCAGTACTTC
-	TRBV14	-	TRBJ2-1	CASSQDAGSGYNEQFF	TGTGCCAGCAGCCAAGACGCGGGTTCGGGTTACAATGAGCAGTTCTTC
-	TRBV18	-	TRBJ1-1	CASSPVGNTEAFF	TGTGCCAGCTCACCTGTTGGAAACACTGAAGCTTTCTTT
TRBD1	TRBV19	-	TRBJ2-1	CASSTGTGNNEQFF	TGTGCCAGTAGTACCGGGACAGGGAACAATGAGCAGTTCTTC
TRBD2	TRBV29-1	once	TRBJ2-1	CSVAGLAGFYNEQFF	TGCAGCGTTGCGGGACTAGCGGGTTTCTACAATGAGCAGTTCTTC
-	TRBV6-5	-	TRBJ2-2	CASSRVGPGELFF	TGTGCCAGCAGTCGAGTTGGTCCCGGGGAGCTGTTTTTT
TRBD2	TRBV5-5	-	TRBJ2-7	CASSSASGSRYEQYF	TGTGCCAGCAGCTCAGCTAGCGGGAGTAGGTACGAGCAGTACTTC
-	TRBV9	-	TRBJ2-5	CASSVDRLGETQYF	TGTGCCAGCAGCGTAGATAGGCTCGGGGAGACCCAGTACTTC
-	TRBV9	-	TRBJ1-1	CASSDTISEAFF	TGTGCCAGCAGCGATACGATTTCTGAAGCTTTCTTT
-	TRBV18	once	TRBJ2-1	CASSLTGLPIPNEQFF	TGTGCCAGCTCACTCACAGGCCTGCCTATACCCAATGAGCAGTTCTTC
-	TRBV7-9	-	TRBJ2-1	CASSLALEASSYNEQFF	TGTGCCAGCAGCTTAGCGCTCGAAGCGAGCTCCTACAATGAGCAGTTCTTC
-	TRBV4-1	-	TRBJ2-7	CASSQGDVYEQYF	TGCGCCAGCAGCCAAGGAGATGTATACGAGCAGTACTTC
-	TRBV11-2	-	TRBJ2-1	CASSRPLAEQFF	TGTGCCAGCAGCCGGCCCCTAGCTGAGCAGTTCTTC
TRBD1	TRBV27	once	TRBJ1-2	CASRTTGMDGYTF	TGTGCCAGCAGAACGACAGGGATGGATGGCTACACCTTC
-	TRBV14	-	TRBJ1-1	CASSQFKVREGNTEAFF	TGTGCCAGCAGCCAATTTAAGGTTCGGGAGGGCAACACTGAAGCTTTCTTT
TRBD1	TRBV10-3	-	TRBJ2-7	CAAGGIYEQYF	TGTGCCGCAGGGGGCATCTACGAGCAGTACTTC
TRBD1	TRBV9	-	TRBJ1-2	CASSGTGGGGYGYTF	TGTGCCAGCAGCGGGACAGGGGGCGGTGGCTATGGCTACACCTTC
TRBD2	TRBV9	-	TRBJ2-6	CASSTGLVSSGANVLTF	TGTGCCAGCAGCACGGGACTAGTGAGCTCTGGGGCCAACGTCCTGACTTTC